The clone carrying this T cell receptor (beta chain) appeared a few times. Using immunoSEQ multiplex PCR, the repertoire was profiled, and TCRdb retains in-frame clones only, with some absent. The profile shows more than 200,000 clones, around nine tenths of them singletons. This sample is part of a study of blood T cell repertoires in COVID-19. The participants were between about 18 and 90 years old and came from roughly 24 US areas. Donors in Cohort 3 counted as recovered after two negative PCRs, clearance, or symptom resolution. The receptor was isolated from a woman in her twenties or thirties who had recovered from COVID-19. Sequencing input: PBMCs or T cells enriched from blood (not recorded which).

The CDR3 DNA follows: TGTGCCAGCAGTCGATCCGGGAATTCACCCCTCCACTTT. This encodes CASSRSGNSPLHF. This sequence joins TRBV27 and TRBJ1-6; D remains ambiguous. Germline loops: CDR1 MNHEY, CDR2 SMNVEV (reference sequence). Trimming took off 5 bases at V and 7 bases at J, with 9 bases between the two ends. The CDR3 has 13 amino acids.